This TCR beta chain was observed in a study of blood T cell repertoires in COVID-19. The germline CDR1 and CDR2 sequences are LGHDT and YNNKEL (reference sequence). The CDR3 length is 14 residues. Trimming removed 2 bases from V and 4 bases from J, with 9 bases in between. Per the original methods: Reference gene primers were amplified, and this amplification served to estimate nucleated cell counts. Method: immunoSEQ multiplex PCR; TCRdb's copy keeps in-frame clones and lacks some. The V and J calls and clone size were taken over from that table, and D and trimming were inferred from the DNA. The repertoire holds about 160,000 clones, with approximately 84% as singletons.

The clonotype comes from a woman aged 40 to 50 with acute COVID-19. The genes are TRBV3-1 (or the pseudogene TRBV3-2) and TRBJ1-3; possibly TRBD1 for D (5 bases). Sequencing used PBMCs or T cells enriched from blood (not recorded which). The CDR3 DNA sequence: TGTGCCAGCAGCCAACAGGGTTCAGGAAACACCATATATTTT. Its translation: CASSQQGSGNTIYF.